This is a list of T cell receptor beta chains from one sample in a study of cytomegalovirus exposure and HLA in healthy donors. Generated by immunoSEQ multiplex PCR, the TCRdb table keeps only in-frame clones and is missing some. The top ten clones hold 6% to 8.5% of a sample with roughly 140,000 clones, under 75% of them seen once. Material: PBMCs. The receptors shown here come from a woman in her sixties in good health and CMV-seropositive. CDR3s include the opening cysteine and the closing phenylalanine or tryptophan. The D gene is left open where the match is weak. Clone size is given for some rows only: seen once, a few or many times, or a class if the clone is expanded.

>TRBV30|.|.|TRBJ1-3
CAWSVAGLGNTIYF
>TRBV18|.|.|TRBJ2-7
CASSPVQGSYEQYF
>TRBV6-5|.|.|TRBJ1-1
CASSYSQGTRNTEAFF
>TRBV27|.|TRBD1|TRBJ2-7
CASSHLPGQGVDEQYF
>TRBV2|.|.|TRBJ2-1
CASSLLDVSEQFF
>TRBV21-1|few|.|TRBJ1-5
CASSKAQDRRPLGQPQHF
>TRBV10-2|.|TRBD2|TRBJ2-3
CASSERTSSPTDTQYF
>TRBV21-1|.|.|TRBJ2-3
CASRYYGTSGRGADTQYF
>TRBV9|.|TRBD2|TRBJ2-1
CASSLRDGTSGNNEQFF
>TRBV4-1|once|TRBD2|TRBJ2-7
CASTLTSGSYEQYF